The clone carrying this T cell receptor beta chain was detected a few times. Antigen specificity is unknown. Treatment described: approximately 9-day PBMC culture with coronavirus spike peptide pools or control peptides (ViraFEST assay). Fresh medium (containing IL-2) replaced half the medium on days 3 and 7. A negative selection step was used to isolate CD4+ T cells once culture had run for 10 days. Researchers used the Oncomine TCR Beta short-read assay to sequence DNA from cultured CD4+ T cells. Each CDR3 protein is one row after TCRdb ran MiXCR on the PCR reads. Counted here are 9,000 to 13,000 distinct CDR3 sequences, 43% occurring once; the ten biggest clones make up 21%. The sample is drawn from a study of vaccination and CD4 T cells after COVID-19. Germline values: CDR1 MNHEY, CDR2 SVGAGI. Trimming shortened V by 4 bases and J by 6 bases, and 18 bases separated the two germline ends. The CDR3 length is 15 residues.

The chain recombines TRBV6-5 with TRBJ1-2, with TRBD1 as a possible D gene (6 bases). The sequence was obtained from a human donor who had recovered from COVID-19. Material: CD4+ T cells from blood, cultured in vitro. This CDR3 reads CASSFLGWGGDGYTF. The CDR3 nucleotides read TGTGCCAGCAGTTTCCTCGGGTGGGGGGGCGATGGCTACACCTTC.